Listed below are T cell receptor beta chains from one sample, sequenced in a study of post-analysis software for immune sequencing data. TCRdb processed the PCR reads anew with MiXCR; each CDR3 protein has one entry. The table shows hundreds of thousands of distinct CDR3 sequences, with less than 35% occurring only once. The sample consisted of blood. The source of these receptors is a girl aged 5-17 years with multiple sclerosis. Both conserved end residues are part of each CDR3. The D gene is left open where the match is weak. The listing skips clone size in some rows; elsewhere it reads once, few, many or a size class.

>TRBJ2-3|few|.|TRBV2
CASSVEGRDTQYF
TGTGCCAGCAGTGTTGAGGGTAGAGATACGCAGTATTTT
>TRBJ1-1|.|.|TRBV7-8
CASSLIQGTEAFF
TGTGCCAGCAGCTTAATACAGGGAACTGAAGCTTTCTTT
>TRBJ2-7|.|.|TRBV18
CASSIDTLPYEQYF
TGTGCCAGCTCGATCGACACGCTACCCTACGAGCAGTACTTC
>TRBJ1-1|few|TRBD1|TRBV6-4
CASSEGQGGTEAFF
TGTGCCAGCAGTGAGGGACAGGGCGGCACTGAAGCTTTCTTT
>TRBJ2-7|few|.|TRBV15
CATSRYREKSYEQYF
TGTGCCACCAGCAGATACAGGGAAAAGTCCTACGAGCAGTACTTC
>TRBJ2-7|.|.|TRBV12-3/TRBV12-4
CASSFRSLRSWVEQYF
TGTGCCAGCAGTTTCCGTTCCCTGAGGTCGTGGGTCGAGCAGTACTTC
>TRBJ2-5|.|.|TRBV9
CASSKRTDQETQYF
TGTGCCAGCAGCAAACGGACGGACCAAGAGACCCAGTACTTC
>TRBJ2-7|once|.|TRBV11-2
CANSLDRVGGGYEQYF
TGTGCCAACAGCTTAGATCGGGTAGGGGGAGGCTACGAGCAGTACTTC
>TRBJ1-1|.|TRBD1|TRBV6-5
CASSFDRGYTEAFF
TGTGCCAGCAGTTTTGACAGGGGGTACACTGAAGCTTTCTTT
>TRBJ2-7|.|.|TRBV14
CASSLDHYEQYF
TGTGCCAGCAGCCTGGACCACTACGAGCAGTACTTC
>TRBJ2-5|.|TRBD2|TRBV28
CASSLPSGLWVTQYF
TGTGCCAGCAGTTTACCTAGCGGCCTGTGGGTGACCCAGTACTTC
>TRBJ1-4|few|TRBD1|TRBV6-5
CASRAPGQGNEKLFF
TGTGCCAGCAGAGCCCCGGGACAGGGGAATGAAAAACTGTTTTTT
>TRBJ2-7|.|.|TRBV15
CATSRDSPGDGQFPYEQYF
TGTGCCACCAGCAGAGATTCTCCGGGCGACGGCCAATTCCCCTACGAGCAGTACTTC
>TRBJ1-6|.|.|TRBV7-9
CASSSRRDNSPLHF
TGTGCCAGCAGCTCCCGTCGGGACAATTCACCCCTCCACTTT
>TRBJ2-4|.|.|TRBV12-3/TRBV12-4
CASSPLFSLAKNIQYF
TGTGCCAGCAGCCCCCTTTTCAGCTTAGCCAAAAACATTCAGTACTTC
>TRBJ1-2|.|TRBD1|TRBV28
CASIVGQGGGYGYTF
TGTGCCAGCATAGTCGGACAGGGGGGGGGCTATGGCTACACCTTC
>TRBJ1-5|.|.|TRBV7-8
CASSLGQAPSNTRPQHF
TGTGCCAGCAGCTTAGGGCAGGCACCTTCTAATACGCGGCCCCAGCATTTT
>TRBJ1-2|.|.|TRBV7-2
CASSLSRQNYGYTF
TGTGCCAGCAGCTTAAGCCGACAGAACTATGGCTACACCTTC
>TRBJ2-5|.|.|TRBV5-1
CASSLEGRSTDEQYF
TGCGCCAGCAGCTTGGAGGGGAGATCTACGGATGAGCAGTACTTC
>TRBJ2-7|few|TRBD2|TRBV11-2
CASSPAGLAGGEQYF
TGTGCCAGCAGCCCAGCCGGACTAGCGGGAGGCGAGCAGTACTTC
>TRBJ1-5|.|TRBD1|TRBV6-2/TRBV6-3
CASSYSKGAAGNQPQHF
TGTGCCAGCAGTTACTCGAAGGGGGCGGCGGGCAATCAGCCCCAGCATTTT
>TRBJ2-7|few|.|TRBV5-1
CASSLFRTSYEQYF
TGCGCCAGCAGCTTGTTCCGGACGTCCTACGAGCAGTACTTC
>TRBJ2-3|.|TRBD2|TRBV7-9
CASSWLSGTADTQYF
TGTGCCAGCAGCTGGCTTAGCGGGACGGCAGATACGCAGTATTTT
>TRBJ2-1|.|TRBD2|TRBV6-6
CASSWPGTNGYNEQFF
TGTGCCAGCAGTTGGCCGGGGACTAACGGATACAATGAGCAGTTCTTC
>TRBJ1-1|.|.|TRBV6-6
CASSFAPGGANTEAFF
TGTGCCAGCAGTTTCGCTCCGGGGGGCGCGAACACTGAAGCTTTCTTT
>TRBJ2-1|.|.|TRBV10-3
CAISGVSVPNEQFF
TGTGCCATCAGTGGTGTTAGCGTCCCCAATGAGCAGTTCTTC
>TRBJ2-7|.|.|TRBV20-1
CSARDGADHEQYF
TGCAGTGCTAGAGATGGAGCGGACCACGAGCAGTACTTC
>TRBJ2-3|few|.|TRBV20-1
CSAFHTTDTQYF
TGCAGTGCTTTCCACACCACAGATACGCAGTATTTT
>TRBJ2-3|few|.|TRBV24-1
CATSDPRAGSTDTQYF
TGTGCCACCAGTGATCCGCGGGCGGGGAGCACAGATACGCAGTATTTT
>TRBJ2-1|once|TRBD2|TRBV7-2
CASIPVGGRGEQFF
TGTGCCAGCATCCCCGTTGGCGGGAGGGGCGAGCAGTTCTTC
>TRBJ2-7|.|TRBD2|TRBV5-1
CASSFSASGEQYF
TGCGCCAGCAGCTTTTCGGCTAGCGGCGAGCAGTACTTC
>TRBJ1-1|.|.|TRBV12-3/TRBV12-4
CASSLAGGLWAEAFF
TGTGCCAGCAGTTTAGCGGGTGGGCTCTGGGCTGAAGCTTTCTTT
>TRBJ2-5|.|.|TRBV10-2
CASSELVRRQETQYF
TGCGCCAGCAGTGAGCTTGTGAGACGGCAAGAGACCCAGTACTTC
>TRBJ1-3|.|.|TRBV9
CASSPRAVQSGNTIYF
TGTGCCAGCAGCCCTCGGGCAGTCCAGAGTGGAAACACCATATATTTT
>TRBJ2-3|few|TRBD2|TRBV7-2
CASRGLVATDTQYF
TGTGCCAGCAGGGGACTAGTAGCCACAGATACGCAGTATTTT
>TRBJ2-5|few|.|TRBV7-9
CASSPARTRETQYF
TGTGCCAGCAGCCCGGCCAGGACGAGGGAGACCCAGTACTTC